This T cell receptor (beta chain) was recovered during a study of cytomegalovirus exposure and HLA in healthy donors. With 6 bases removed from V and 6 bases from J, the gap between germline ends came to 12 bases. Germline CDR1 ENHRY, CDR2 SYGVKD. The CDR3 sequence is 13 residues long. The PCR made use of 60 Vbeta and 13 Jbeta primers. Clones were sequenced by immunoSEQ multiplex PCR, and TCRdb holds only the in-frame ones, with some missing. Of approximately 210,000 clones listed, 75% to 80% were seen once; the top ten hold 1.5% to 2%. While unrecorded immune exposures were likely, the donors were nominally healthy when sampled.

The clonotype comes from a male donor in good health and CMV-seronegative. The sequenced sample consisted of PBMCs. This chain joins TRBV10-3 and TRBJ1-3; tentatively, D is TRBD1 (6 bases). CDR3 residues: CAIRDSRENTIYF. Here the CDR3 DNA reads TGTGCCATCAGGGACAGCCGGGAAAACACCATATATTTT.